The sequence of this T cell receptor beta chain was determined in a study of yellow fever vaccine responses in identical twins. Per germline, CDR1 SGHTA and CDR2 FQGNSA. CDR3 size: 17 residues. Losses at the gene ends were 2 bases for V and 4 bases for J; bases not matched to a gene: 11. TCRdb re-derived calls from the RT-PCR reads in MiXCR, one entry per CDR3 protein. The sample has more than 2,000 distinct CDR3 sequences, around four fifths seen once. Remarks on this clonotype: Its antigen is not identified.

Study findings and constraints: Twins reportedly had a vaccine T cell response that seemed partly convergent, partly personalized.

This specimen was T cells from blood (PBMCs), unsorted or a sorted subset (not recorded which), taken before or after yellow fever vaccination (not recorded which). This sequence was found in a woman between 18 and 30 years old who received the yellow fever vaccine. This chain uses TRBV7-2 with TRBJ2-7; 10 positions agree with TRBD2. CDR3 DNA: TGTGCCAGCAGCTTATTTGGGTTAGCGGGAGGATTGTACGAGCAGTACTTC. Translated: CASSLFGLAGGLYEQYF. The complete variable domain, with remaining parts taken from reference TRBV7-2 and TRBJ2-7, reads GAGVSQSPSNKVTEKGKDVELRCDPISGHTALYWYRQSLGQGLEFLIYFQGNSAPDKSGLPSDRFSAERTGGSVSTLTIQRTQQEDSAVYLCASSLFGLAGGLYEQYFGPGTRLTVT.